This record concerns one T cell receptor (beta chain) sequence. Its binding antigen is unknown. Per-nucleotide qualities are absent, and no much larger clonotype sits a single base away. Patients had primary melanoma that had been surgically resected and was considered potentially curable but at risk of metastatic recurrence. These data originate in a study of primary melanoma T cells and metastatic recurrence (dated by TCRdb to 2018 to 2020). Context from the whole study: A total of 150 to 200 primary melanomas made up the cohort, all of stage T2 to T4 and more than 1 mm thick. Histopathological grading of tumor-infiltrating lymphocytes was compared with the sequencing-derived T-cell fraction. The T-cell fraction measured by TCR beta sequencing was weighed against progression-free survival, the clinical outcome chosen for the comparison. The study tested whether T-cell fraction and T-cell repertoire clonality in primary melanoma tumors predicted patient outcome. What the authors observed across the whole study: The tumor T-cell fraction reportedly predicted progression-free survival independently of thickness, ulceration, mitotic rate and age. Protection appeared to be conferred by a T-cell fraction above 20% regardless of ulceration status, mitotic rate or nodal disease. Reportedly, adding T-cell fraction to tumor thickness improved progression-free survival prediction more than adding any other histopathological variable did. An effective T-cell-mediated antitumor response in primary melanoma was presented by the authors only as a suggestion rather than as a demonstrated mechanism.

Receptor amplification or capture employed the immunoSEQ multiplex PCR assay. High-throughput sequencing of the T-cell receptor beta chain was performed on primary melanoma tumor tissue. As for the original processing: TCRB CDR3 sharing between samples and the distribution of insertions and deletions were included in the repertoire analyses. A gradient-boosted model ranked the predictive value of the T-cell fraction against histopathological variables. What TCRdb holds here is the immuneACCESS table cut down to in-frame rearrangements. Part of the clones is not present; checked against another copy, under half of the missing clones reflect an unresolved V gene, and the others are unexplained. From that table come the V and J calls and clone size; the DNA was used to work out D and trimming. A total of about 1,500 clones appear in this sample, 75% to 85% of them only once. 34% of the sample rests with the top ten.

Cut back by 2 bases and 1 base, the V and J ends lie 10 bases apart. The germline V gene gives CDR1 as SGHRS and CDR2 as YFSETQ. From its cysteine to its phenylalanine, the CDR3 spans 14 amino acids. Just CDR3 DNA is preserved here, 42 bases in frame from base 1. The chain couples TRBV5-1 to TRBJ2-7; tentative D gene TRBD1, with 6 bases matching. This receptor was taken from a human donor with melanoma. The sequencing sample was made of melanoma tumor tissue. In nucleotides, the sequence is TGCGCCAGCAGCTTAGTCAGGGGTTCCTACGAGCAGTACTTC. This yields the protein CASSLVRGSYEQYF.